This TCR beta chain was obtained from a study of T-cell reconstitution after alpha-beta-depleted transplantation in children. The TCRbeta library was prepared with unique molecular identifiers. TCRdb ran MiXCR on the PCR reads and lists one entry per CDR3 protein. The data contain about 510,000 distinct CDR3 sequences, 10% to 12% of them singletons. This clonotype was counted only a few times. CDR1 and CDR2 from the germline V gene are MDHEN and SYDVKM. J was trimmed by 0 bases and V by 5 bases; bases with no gene match: 13. The CDR3 is 17 residues long. The chain has TRBV28 and TRBJ2-7; the match to TRBD2 covers 7 bases. The sequencing used PBMCs, mostly from graft donor cells, collected 180 days after TCRalphabeta/CD19-depleted stem cell transplant. The TCR was taken from a female patient aged 2 to 10 who had a stem cell transplant for aplastic anemia, so the T cells may come from the graft donor. This CDR3 reads CASSALTRTSYSYEQYF. The CDR3 DNA reads as TGTGCCAGCAGTGCCCTTACACGGACTAGTTACTCCTACGAGCAGTACTTC.